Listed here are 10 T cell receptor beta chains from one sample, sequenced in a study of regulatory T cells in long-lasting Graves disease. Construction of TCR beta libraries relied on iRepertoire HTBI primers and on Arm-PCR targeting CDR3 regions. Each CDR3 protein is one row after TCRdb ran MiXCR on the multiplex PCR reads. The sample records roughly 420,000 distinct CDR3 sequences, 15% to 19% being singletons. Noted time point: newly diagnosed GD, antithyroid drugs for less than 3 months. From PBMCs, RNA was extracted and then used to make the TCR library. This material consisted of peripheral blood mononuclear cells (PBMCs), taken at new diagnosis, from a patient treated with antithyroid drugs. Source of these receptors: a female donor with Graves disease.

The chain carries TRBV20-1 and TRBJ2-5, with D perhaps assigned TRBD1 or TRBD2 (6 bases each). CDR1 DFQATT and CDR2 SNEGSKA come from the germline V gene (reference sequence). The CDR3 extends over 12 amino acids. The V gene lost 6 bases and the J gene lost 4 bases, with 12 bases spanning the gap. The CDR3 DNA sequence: TGCAGTGCCAACCGGGGGCCAGAGACCCAGTACTTC. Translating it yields CSANRGPETQYF.

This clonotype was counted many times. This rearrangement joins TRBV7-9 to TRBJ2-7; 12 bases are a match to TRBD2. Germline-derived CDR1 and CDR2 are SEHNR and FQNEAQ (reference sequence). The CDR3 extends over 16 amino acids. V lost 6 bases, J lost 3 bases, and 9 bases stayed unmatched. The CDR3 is CASSSSMTSGSYEQYF. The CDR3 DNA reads TGTGCCAGCAGTTCCAGCATGACTAGCGGGAGCTACGAGCAGTACTTC.

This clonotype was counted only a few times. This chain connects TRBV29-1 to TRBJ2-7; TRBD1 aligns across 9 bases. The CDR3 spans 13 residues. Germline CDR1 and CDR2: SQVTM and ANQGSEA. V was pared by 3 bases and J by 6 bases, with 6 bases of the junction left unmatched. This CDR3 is CSVEGQGMGEQYF. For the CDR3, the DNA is TGCAGCGTTGAGGGACAGGGAATGGGCGAGCAGTACTTC.

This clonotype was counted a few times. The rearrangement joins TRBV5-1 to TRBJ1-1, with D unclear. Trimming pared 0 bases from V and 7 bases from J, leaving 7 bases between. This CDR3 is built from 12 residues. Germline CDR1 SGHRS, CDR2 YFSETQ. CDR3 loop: CASSLVENEAFF. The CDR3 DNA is TGCGCCAGCAGCTTGGTCGAAAATGAAGCTTTCTTT.

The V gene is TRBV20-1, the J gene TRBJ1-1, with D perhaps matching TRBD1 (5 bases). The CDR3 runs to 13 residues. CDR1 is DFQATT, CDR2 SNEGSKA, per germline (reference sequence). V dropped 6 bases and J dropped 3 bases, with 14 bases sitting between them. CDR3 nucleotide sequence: TGCAGTGCATCACCGGGAGGGGACACTGAAGCTTTCTTT. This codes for CSASPGGDTEAFF.

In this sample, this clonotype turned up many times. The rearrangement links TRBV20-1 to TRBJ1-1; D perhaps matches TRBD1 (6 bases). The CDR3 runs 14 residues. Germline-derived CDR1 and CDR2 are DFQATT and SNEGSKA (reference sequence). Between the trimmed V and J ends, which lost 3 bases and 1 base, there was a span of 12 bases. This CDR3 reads CSASVPDRNTEAFF. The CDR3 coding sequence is TGCAGTGCTAGCGTCCCGGACAGGAACACTGAAGCTTTCTTT.

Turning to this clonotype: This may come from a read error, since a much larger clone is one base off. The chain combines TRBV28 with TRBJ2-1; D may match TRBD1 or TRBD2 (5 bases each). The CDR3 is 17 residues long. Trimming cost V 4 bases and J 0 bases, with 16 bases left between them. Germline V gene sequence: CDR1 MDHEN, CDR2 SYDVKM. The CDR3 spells CASSWSRDGSSYNEQFF. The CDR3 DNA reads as TGTGCCAGCAGTTGGTCCCGGGACGGCAGCTCCTACAATGAGCAGTTCTTC.

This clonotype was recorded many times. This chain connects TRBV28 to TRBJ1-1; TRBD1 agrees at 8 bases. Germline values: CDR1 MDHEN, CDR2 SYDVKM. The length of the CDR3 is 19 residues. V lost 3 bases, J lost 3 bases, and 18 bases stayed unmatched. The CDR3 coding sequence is TGTGCCAGCAGTTTTAGGGAAAAGGACAGGGATGTTAGGGACACTGAAGCTTTCTTT. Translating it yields CASSFREKDRDVRDTEAFF.

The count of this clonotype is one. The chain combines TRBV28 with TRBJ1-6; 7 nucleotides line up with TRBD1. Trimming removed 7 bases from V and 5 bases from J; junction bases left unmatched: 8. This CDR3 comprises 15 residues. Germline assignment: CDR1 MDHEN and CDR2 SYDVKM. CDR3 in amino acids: CASKEGTEHNSPLHF. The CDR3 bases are TGTGCCAGCAAGGAGGGGACAGAGCATAATTCACCCCTCCACTTT.

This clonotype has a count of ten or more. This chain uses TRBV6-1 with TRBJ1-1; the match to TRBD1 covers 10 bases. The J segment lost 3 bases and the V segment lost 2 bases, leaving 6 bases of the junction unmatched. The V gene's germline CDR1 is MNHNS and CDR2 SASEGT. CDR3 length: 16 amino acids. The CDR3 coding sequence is TGTGCCAGCAGTGAAATTATCGGGACAGGGGACACTGAAGCTTTCTTT. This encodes CASSEIIGTGDTEAFF.